A selection of T cell receptor beta chains follows, all from one sample in a study of T cell repertoires in cytomegalovirus infection. MiXCR, applied by TCRdb to the reads, yields one record per CDR3 protein. The sample yields more than 650,000 distinct CDR3 sequences, 35% to 40% seen once. The sample consisted of PBMCs. The receptors were sampled from a human donor in good health (CMV status not recorded). Some clones in this sample may be carry-over from other donors' samples. CDR3s include the opening cysteine and the closing phenylalanine or tryptophan. Fields, in order: J gene, V gene, CDR3 length, CDR3 protein.

TRBJ1-1	TRBV7-8	14	CASSPWEGAPEAFF
TRBJ1-5	TRBV12-3/TRBV12-4	14	CASSGGQGAQPQHF
TRBJ2-2	TRBV29-1	16	CSVESPGTPNTGELFF
TRBJ2-1	TRBV18	12	CASSPRINEQFF
TRBJ2-5	TRBV11-2	16	CASSFVRAGQQETQYF
TRBJ1-3	TRBV28	12	CASSIPGNTIYF
TRBJ2-7	TRBV28	14	CASRTSGAFYEQYF
TRBJ1-3	TRBV28	14	CASSLGLGGNTIYF
TRBJ1-1	TRBV28	13	CASSVEDRVDAFF
TRBJ2-5	TRBV4-1	14	CSSSSGRGQETQYF
TRBJ2-1	TRBV28	15	CYSSLAGDRSNEQFF
TRBJ1-1	TRBV7-2	13	CASCTGWNTEAFF
TRBJ2-7	TRBV19	14	CASRDRAYSYEQYF
TRBJ2-1	TRBV7-2	15	CASSLITSGNGEQFF
TRBJ2-1	TRBV7-2	16	CASSLGSGVSLNEQFF
TRBJ1-5	TRBV6-2/TRBV6-3	16	CASSYPWGSSNQPQHF
TRBJ1-4	TRBV19	16	CASSRGSGGTNEKLFF
TRBJ2-1	TRBV6-5	15	CASRMIAGGSNEQFF
TRBJ1-1	TRBV13	13	CASSYEENTEAFF
TRBJ2-1	TRBV15	13	CATSRDPPDEQFF